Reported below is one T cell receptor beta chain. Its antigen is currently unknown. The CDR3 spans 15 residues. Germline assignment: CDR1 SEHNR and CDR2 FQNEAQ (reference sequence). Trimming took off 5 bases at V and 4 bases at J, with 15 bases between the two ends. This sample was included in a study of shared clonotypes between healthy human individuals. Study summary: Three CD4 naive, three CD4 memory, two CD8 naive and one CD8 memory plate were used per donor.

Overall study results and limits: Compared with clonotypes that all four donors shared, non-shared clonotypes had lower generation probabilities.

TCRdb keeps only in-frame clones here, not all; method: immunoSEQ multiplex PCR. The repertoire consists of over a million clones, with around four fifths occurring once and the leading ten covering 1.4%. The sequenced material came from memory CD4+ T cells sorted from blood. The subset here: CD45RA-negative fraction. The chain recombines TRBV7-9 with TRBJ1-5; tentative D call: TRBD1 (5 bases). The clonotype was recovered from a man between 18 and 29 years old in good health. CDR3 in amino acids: CASSPGAGFNQPQHF. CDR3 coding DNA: TGTGCCAGCAGCCCCGGAGCAGGGTTTAATCAGCCCCAGCATTTT.